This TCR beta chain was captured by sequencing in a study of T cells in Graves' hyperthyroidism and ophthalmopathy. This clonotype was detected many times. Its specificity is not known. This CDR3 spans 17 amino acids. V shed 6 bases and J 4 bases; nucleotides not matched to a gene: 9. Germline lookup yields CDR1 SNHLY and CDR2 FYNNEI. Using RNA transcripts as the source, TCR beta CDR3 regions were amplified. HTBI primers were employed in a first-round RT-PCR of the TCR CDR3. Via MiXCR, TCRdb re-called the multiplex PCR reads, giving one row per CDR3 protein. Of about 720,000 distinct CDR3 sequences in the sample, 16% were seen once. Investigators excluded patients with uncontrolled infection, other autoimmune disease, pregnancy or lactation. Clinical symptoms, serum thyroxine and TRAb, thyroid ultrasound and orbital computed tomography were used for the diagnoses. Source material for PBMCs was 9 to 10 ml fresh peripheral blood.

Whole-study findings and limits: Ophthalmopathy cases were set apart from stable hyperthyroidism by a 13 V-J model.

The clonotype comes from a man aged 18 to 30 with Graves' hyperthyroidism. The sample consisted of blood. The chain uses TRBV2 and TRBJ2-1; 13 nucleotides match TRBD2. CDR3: CASSGLAGAPSYNEQFF. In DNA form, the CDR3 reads TGTGCCAGCAGCGGACTAGCGGGAGCTCCCTCATACAATGAGCAGTTCTTC.